The source of this TCR beta chain is a study of cytomegalovirus exposure and HLA in healthy donors. Looked up from germline, CDR1 is MNHEY and CDR2 is SMNVEV (reference sequence). With 5 bases removed from V and 5 bases from J, the gap between germline ends came to 15 bases. The CDR3 is 15 residues long. This clone occurred a few times. The antigen remains undetermined. Findings of the study overall: Cytomegalovirus-associated status was assigned to some 160 TCR beta chains. Earlier analysis looked at TCR beta V segments, and most were productive about 90% or about 30% of the time. In a later analysis, parvovirus B19, influenza, CMV and Epstein-Barr virus appeared linked to several top co-occurrence clusters. The likely explanation for a cluster of highly shared sequence variants was sequencing artifact.

60 Vbeta and 13 Jbeta primers were used in PCR. Profiling relied on immunoSEQ multiplex PCR, and the TCRdb table lists in-frame clones only, not all of them. The sample has around 150,000 clones, approximately 80% seen once; the top ten hold approximately 7%. The receptor comes from a woman in her twenties or thirties in good health and CMV-seropositive. Sequencing was done on a sample of PBMCs. The chain links TRBV27 to TRBJ2-2; possibly TRBD1 for D (6 bases). The CDR3 region has the DNA TGTGCCAGCAGTAGAAACAGGGATGGGACCGGGGAGCTGTTTTTT. Amino acid sequence: CASSRNRDGTGELFF.